The following is a TCR beta chain sequence with its context. This specimen comes from a study of blood T cell repertoires in COVID-19. The assay was immunoSEQ multiplex PCR, and TCRdb's table has in-frame clones only and misses some. The sample yields 200,000 or so clones, more than 70% seen once. Sequences were obtained from PBMCs or T cells enriched from blood (not recorded which). The origin of this receptor is a woman between 35 and 50 years old with acute COVID-19.

CDR3 in DNA: TGTGCCAGCAGTGGACAGGGGCGAAATAATTCACCCCTCCACTTT. It is translated as CASSGQGRNNSPLHF. V and J are TRBV28 and TRBJ1-6; 9 bases map to TRBD1. The CDR3 runs 15 residues. CDR1 MDHEN and CDR2 SYDVKM come from the germline V gene. V dropped 5 bases and J dropped 5; count of bases not matched to a gene: 4.